Shown below are 16 T cell receptor beta chains from a single sample sequenced in a study of control samples from healthy donors and cancer patients. Data came from immunoSEQ multiplex PCR; TCRdb stores just in-frame clones and leaves some out. The data show about 250,000 clones, roughly 82% seen once. The sequencing sample was made of PBMCs. These receptors all come from a woman aged 55 to 70 with lung cancer.

The chain employs TRBV4-1 and TRBJ1-1; D remains unclear. Per the germline V gene, CDR1 is MGHRA and CDR2 is YSYEKL. V gave up 5 bases and J gave up 12 bases, with 10 bases separating them. The CDR3 is made up of 10 amino acids. The CDR3 nucleotides are TGCGCCAGCAGCACGACCGAGTCTTTCTTT. Translated: CASSTTESFF.

The rearrangement uses TRBV30 and TRBJ2-1, with TRBD2 identical over 9 bases. The CDR3 totals 15 residues. Germline V gene data show CDR1 as GTSNPN and CDR2 as SVGIG (reference sequence). V shed 1 base and J 2 bases; nucleotides not matched to a gene: 3. CDR3 in DNA: TGTGCCTGGAGTGCGACTAGCGGCACCTACAATGAGCAGTTCTTC. Its translation is CAWSATSGTYNEQFF. The entire variable domain, with the rest obtained from reference TRBV30 and TRBJ2-1, is as follows: SQTIHQWPATLVQPVGSPLSLECTVEGTSNPNLYWYRQAAGRGLQLLFYSVGIGQISSEVPQNLSASRPQDRQFILSSKKLLLSDSGFYLCAWSATSGTYNEQFFGPGTRLTVL.

The rearrangement joins TRBV7-3 to TRBJ1-1, with D uncertain. The germline CDR1 and CDR2 sequences are SGHTA and FQGTGA. Deletions cut 0 bases from V and 8 bases from J, with 10 bases between. The CDR3 has 13 amino acids. CDR3 in DNA: TGTGCCAGCAGCTTAACGTCGGGAGCCGAAGCTTTCTTT. This sequence encodes CASSLTSGAEAFF.

The genes are TRBV9 and TRBJ1-4; no definite D call. The V end lost 0 bases, the J end lost 2 bases, and 11 bases lay between the germline ends. The CDR3 is 16 amino acids. The germline gives CDR1 SGDLS, CDR2 YYNGEE. The CDR3 DNA reads as TGTGCCAGCAGCGTAGGAGGGATTAAGACTAATGAAAAACTGTTTTTT. Protein product: CASSVGGIKTNEKLFF.

The chain joins TRBV7-2 to TRBJ2-5; 7 nucleotides align to TRBD1. Trimming cost V 3 bases and J 5 bases; bases outside gene matches: 9. The germline V gene encodes CDR1 SGHTA and CDR2 FQGNSA. The CDR3 runs 15 residues. The CDR3: CASSFAAGGTETQYF. The DNA for the CDR3 is TGTGCCAGCAGCTTTGCGGCAGGGGGTACGGAGACCCAGTACTTC.

Details on this clone: Other DNA sequences in the sample encode the same CDR3. The CDR3 region has the DNA TGTGCCAGCAGCCCGGGGGGGGGTTCTTACGAGCAGTACTTC. Residues: CASSPGGGSYEQYF. V gene TRBV7-9 combines with J gene TRBJ2-7, with 8 bases lining up with TRBD2. From germline, CDR1 is SEHNR and CDR2 FQNEAQ (reference sequence). V gave up 5 bases and J gave up 4 bases; unmatched junction bases: 7. There are 14 residues in the CDR3.

The V and J genes are TRBV4-2 and TRBJ1-2; a possible D gene is TRBD1 (5 bases). V lost 0 bases and J 6 bases, leaving 14 bases between the germline ends. This CDR3 region has 15 residues. The germline CDR1 and CDR2 sequences are LGHNA and YNFKEQ. As DNA, the CDR3 is TGTGCCAGCAGCCAAGAGGCAGGGCGGGAGGATGGCTACACCTTC. Translating it yields CASSQEAGREDGYTF.

The chain combines TRBV28 with TRBJ1-2; 8 bases agree with TRBD1. CDR3 length: 15 residues. The V segment lost 1 base and the J segment 3 bases; nucleotides outside the gene matches: 4. Germline lookup yields CDR1 MDHEN and CDR2 SYDVKM. This CDR3 reads CASSLSQGAYYGYTF. The DNA for the CDR3 is TGTGCCAGCAGTTTATCGCAGGGGGCCTACTATGGCTACACCTTC.

The chain couples TRBV5-1 to TRBJ2-3; the match to TRBD2 covers 9 bases. Germline CDR1 and CDR2: SGHRS and YFSETQ. CDR3 length equals 13 residues. Trimming removed 3 bases from V and 6 bases from J; junction bases left unmatched: 2. The CDR3 region is CASSYAGGDTQYF. As DNA, the CDR3 is TGCGCCAGCAGCTATGCGGGGGGGGATACGCAGTATTTT.

J is TRBJ2-2 and V is TRBV7-2; D remains ambiguous. The V end lost 4 bases, the J end lost 7 bases, and 10 bases lay between the germline ends. CDR1 and CDR2 from the germline V gene are SGHTA and FQGNSA. This CDR3 contains 13 residues. The chain's CDR3 is CASSSTRYGELFF. The CDR3 DNA is TGTGCCAGCAGCTCGACCAGATACGGGGAGCTGTTTTTT.

This clone was observed a handful of times. V and J are TRBV11-2 and TRBJ2-7; D remains unclear. Trimming removed 5 bases at V and 3 bases at J, with 5 bases between. This CDR3 has 11 amino acids. The germline gives CDR1 SGHAT, CDR2 FQNNGV. The CDR3 DNA follows: TGTGCCAGCAGCGCTTACTACGAGCAGTACTTC. It translates to CASSAYYEQYF.

This clone was observed a few times. The chain uses TRBV6-5 and TRBJ2-1; 8 bases line up with TRBD1. The germline V gene encodes CDR1 MNHEY and CDR2 SVGAGI. The CDR3 totals 13 residues. The V and J ends lost 6 bases and 6 bases, in that order; junction bases with no gene match: 4. CDR3 sequence reads: CASRDRVGNEQFF. In DNA, the CDR3 is TGTGCCAGCAGGGACAGGGTAGGCAATGAGCAGTTCTTC.

The rearrangement joins TRBV9 to TRBJ1-1; D call uncertain. The CDR3 has 14 amino acids. Germline V gene lookup returns CDR1 SGDLS and CDR2 YYNGEE. V lost 0 bases to trimming and J lost 2 bases, with 8 bases between them. Here the CDR3 reads CASSVEASNTEAFF. CDR3 bases: TGTGCCAGCAGCGTAGAAGCAAGTAACACTGAAGCTTTCTTT. The entire variable domain, with the rest obtained from reference TRBV9 and TRBJ1-1, is as follows: DSGVTQTPKHLITATGQRVTLRCSPRSGDLSVYWYQQSLDQGLQFLIQYYNGEERAKGNILERFSAQQFPDLHSELNLSSLELGDSALYFCASSVEASNTEAFFGQGTRLTVV.

The chain couples TRBV5-1 to TRBJ1-1; D is ambiguous. There are 15 residues in the CDR3. Germline CDR1 and CDR2: SGHRS and YFSETQ. V was shortened by 1 base and J by 0 bases, with 10 bases between the two germline ends. CDR3 DNA sequence: TGCGCCAGCAGCTTGATGTCAGCAATGAACACTGAAGCTTTCTTT. This encodes CASSLMSAMNTEAFF.

This chain connects TRBV5-1 to TRBJ1-1; D unresolved. Trimming cost V 0 bases and J 1 base, with 10 bases left between them. The CDR3 extends over 15 amino acids. Germline assignment: CDR1 SGHRS and CDR2 YFSETQ. The CDR3 DNA reads TGCGCCAGCAGCTTGGGCTTTTCCACGAACACTGAAGCTTTCTTT. Its translation is CASSLGFSTNTEAFF.

The chain employs TRBV7-8 and TRBJ1-2; D is unclear. V lost 5 bases, J lost 5 bases, and 15 bases lay in between. The CDR3 spans 14 residues. Germline V gives CDR1 SGHVS, CDR2 FQNEAQ. CDR3 sequence (DNA): TGTGCCAGCAGCCCAAGTTCCGGGTTTTATGGCTACACCTTC. Translating gives CASSPSSGFYGYTF.